This T cell receptor beta chain was identified in a study of long-term antiretroviral therapy in people with HIV. V was pared by 4 bases and J by 4 bases, with 13 bases between. The length of the CDR3 is 13 residues. The germline gives CDR1 GTSNPN, CDR2 SVGIG (reference sequence). Overall study results and limits: Every time point showed a repertoire led by clones expanded before ART.

Concerning this clone: Its antigen is currently unknown.

This was the immunoSEQ v3.0 assay at survey level. Clones were sequenced by immunoSEQ multiplex PCR, and TCRdb holds only the in-frame ones, with some missing. The sample lists over 25,000 clones, roughly 87% occurring once. Per individual, the PBMC samples numbered at least one pre-ART and at least two post-ART. Held in samples before DNA extraction were about 0.85-11 million cryopreserved PBMC. The sample consisted of unsorted PBMCs, taken 1.1 years after starting antiretroviral therapy. The receptor was derived from a man between 18 and 35 years old with HIV. The chain carries TRBV30 and TRBJ2-5; TRBD2 is a possible D gene (6 bases). CDR3 in amino acids: CAWNEGGGETQYF. The CDR3 bases are TGTGCCTGGAACGAGGGAGGAGGAGAGACCCAGTACTTC.